One and the same sample provided the 21 T cell receptor beta chains below, sequenced in a study of blood T cells in healthy people across ages. Sample-barcoded 5' priming and a J-beta primer mix drove a second PCR of roughly 6 to 12 cycles. TCRdb reprocessed the 5' RACE reads with MiXCR, giving one entry per CDR3 protein. The sample has fewer than 800,000 distinct CDR3 sequences, 20% to 25% seen once. These data also formed part of another study, on T cells of mothers and their children.

Material: blood. Receptors originate from a boy between 5 and 17 years old in good health.

In this sample, this clonotype turned up a few times. The gene calls are TRBV6-2 or TRBV6-3 and TRBJ2-3; D is unclear. V lost 2 bases, J lost 4 bases, and 10 bases lay in between. Germline V gene sequence: CDR1 MNHEY, CDR2 SVGEGT. This CDR3 contains 14 residues. The CDR3 DNA is TGTGCCAGCAGTTACCCCGACGGCTCAGATACGCAGTATTTT. It specifies CASSYPDGSDTQYF.

This clonotype turned up a few times. This chain links TRBV7-9 with TRBJ2-5; D remains unclear. The CDR3 has 14 amino acids. From germline, CDR1 is SEHNR and CDR2 FQNEAQ (reference sequence). V was clipped by 5 bases and J by 5 bases, with 15 bases between them. CDR3 sequence reads: CASSVPRIPETQYF. CDR3 DNA: TGTGCCAGCAGCGTTCCCAGGATTCCGGAGACCCAGTACTTC. Combining the CDR3 with reference TRBV7-9 and TRBJ2-5 gives the whole variable domain DTGVSQNPRHKITKRGQNVTFRCDPISEHNRLYWYRQTLGQGPEFLTYFQNEAQLEKSRLLSDRFSAERPKGSFSTLEIQRTEQGDSAMYLCASSVPRIPETQYFGPGTRLLVL.

The chain employs TRBV6-9 and TRBJ1-4; D gene uncertain. V was cut by 7 bases and J by 6 bases, with 24 bases left in between. The CDR3 consists of 17 residues. Looked up from germline, CDR1 is MNHGY and CDR2 is SVAAGI. CDR3 region: CASKLGLVREGDEKLFF. CDR3 coding DNA: TGTGCCAGCAAACTGGGTCTCGTTAGGGAGGGTGATGAAAAACTGTTTTTT.

This clonotype was seen a handful of times. The V call is TRBV28, the J call TRBJ1-6; D possibly corresponds to TRBD1 (5 bases). V was trimmed by 2 bases and J by 7 bases, leaving 12 bases between them. Germline lookup yields CDR1 MDHEN and CDR2 SYDVKM. The CDR3 totals 15 residues. The CDR3 nucleotides are TGTGCCAGCAGTTTAGGGGCGGTGCTCAATTCACCCCTCCACTTT. Translation gives CASSLGAVLNSPLHF.

The V gene is TRBV25-1, the J gene TRBJ1-4; D remains unclear. The ends were cut back, 1 base at V and 0 bases at J, with 18 bases in the middle. The CDR3 sequence is 19 residues long. Germline CDR1 reads MGHDK; CDR2 reads SYGVNS. CDR3 sequence (DNA): TGTGCCAGCAGTGAATCGGGCAGTTTCCAATTCGCAACTAATGAAAAACTGTTTTTT. Protein: CASSESGSFQFATNEKLFF.

The CDR3 region has the DNA TGCAGTGCTAGCGACCCCTGGACAGGGGACATTCAGTACTTC. This encodes CSASDPWTGDIQYF. The V call is TRBV20-1, the J call TRBJ2-4, with 9 bases that match TRBD1. This CDR3 has 14 residues. In germline, CDR1 is DFQATT, CDR2 SNEGSKA (reference sequence). Losses at the gene ends were 3 bases for V and 8 bases for J; bases not matched to a gene: 8.

This clonotype was observed a few times. The gene calls are TRBV24-1 and TRBJ2-3; no definite D call. With 4 bases removed from V and 2 bases from J, the gap between germline ends came to 9 bases. Germline CDR1 reads KGHDR; CDR2 reads SFDVKD. This CDR3 is 14 amino acids long. The CDR3 nucleotides are TGTGCCACCAGTGACTTCGAAACCACAGATACGCAGTATTTT. It translates to CATSDFETTDTQYF.

The chain recombines TRBV29-1 with TRBJ1-2; D remains ambiguous. Germline values: CDR1 SQVTM, CDR2 ANQGSEA. This CDR3 contains 11 residues. Trimming stripped 5 bases from V and 4 bases from J, with 8 bases between. The CDR3 is CSVRGGYGYTF. CDR3 in DNA: TGCAGCGTTCGGGGAGGCTATGGCTACACCTTC.

The gene calls are TRBV5-5 and TRBJ2-7, with unresolved D. V was shortened by 3 bases and J by 6 bases, with 13 bases between the two germline ends. The CDR3 covers 13 residues. Germline lookup yields CDR1 SGHKS and CDR2 YYEKEE (reference sequence). In DNA, the CDR3 is TGTGCCAGCAGCTCCCGACACTTGGGCGAGCAGTACTTC. This codes for CASSSRHLGEQYF.

This clonotype appeared many times. V gene TRBV10-2 combines with J gene TRBJ2-1, with D perhaps TRBD1 or TRBD2 (5 bases each). Germline CDR1 and CDR2: WSHSY and SAAADI. This CDR3 comprises 13 residues. The germline V and J ends were trimmed by 2 bases and 5 bases, with 7 bases remaining between them. The CDR3 DNA follows: TGCGCCAGCAGTGAGGGGGACCACAATGAGCAGTTCTTC. Protein product: CASSEGDHNEQFF.

This clonotype was picked up a small number of times. V usage is TRBV5-1 and J usage is TRBJ1-4; D gene uncertain. This CDR3 contains 14 residues. V lost 0 bases and J 8 bases, leaving 11 bases between the germline ends. Looked up from germline, CDR1 is SGHRS and CDR2 is YFSETQ. CDR3: CASSLEEGSEKLFF. The DNA of the CDR3 is TGCGCCAGCAGCTTGGAGGAGGGTAGCGAAAAACTGTTTTTT.

Only a few counts were recorded for this clonotype. J is TRBJ2-6 and V is TRBV14; 9 nucleotides align to TRBD1. Germline V lookup: CDR1 SGHDN, CDR2 FVKESK. Trimming took 2 bases from V and 4 from J; bases not matched to a gene: 15. The CDR3 has 20 amino acids. CDR3 in DNA: TGTGCCAGCAGCCAAAGACGACCGGGACAGGGTCCCTTAGGGGCCAACGTCCTGACTTTC. Amino acids: CASSQRRPGQGPLGANVLTF.

This clonotype was seen more than once but under ten times. One end of the junction varies from germline; a read error may be responsible. This chain links TRBV12-5 with TRBJ2-5; D assignment may be TRBD1 or TRBD2 (5 bases each). The J call may be wrong; the DNA end is better matched by TRBJ2-7. Germline CDR1 LGHNT, CDR2 FRNRAP. The CDR3 contains 13 residues. CDR3 sequence (DNA): TGTGTTAGTGGTTTGGGGGTCGGATACGAGCAGTACTTC. This codes for CVSGLGVGYEQYF.

The V and J genes are TRBV15 and TRBJ2-5; D unresolved. The J call is doubtful: the DNA matches TRBJ2-7 better. Germline CDR1 reads LNHNV; CDR2 reads YYDKDF (reference sequence). This CDR3 has 13 residues. CDR3 protein: CATSRGLGYEQYF. The CDR3 DNA sequence: TGTGCCACCAGCAGGGGCTTGGGGTACGAGCAGTACTTC.

This chain connects TRBV11-1 to TRBJ2-5; D unresolved. The end of the DNA fits TRBJ2-1 better, so the J call may be wrong. The CDR3 has 14 residues. The V gene's germline CDR1 is SGHAT and CDR2 FQDESV (reference sequence). CDR3 protein: CASSLAQAYNEQFF. In DNA, the CDR3 is TGTGCCAGCAGCTTAGCGCAGGCCTACAATGAGCAGTTCTTC.

This clonotype was recorded a few times. V and J are TRBV20-1 and TRBJ2-1; TRBD2 matches 7 bases. V lost 4 bases and J lost 0; bases outside the gene matches: 9. The CDR3 consists of 16 residues. The germline V gene encodes CDR1 DFQATT and CDR2 SNEGSKA (reference sequence). This CDR3 is CSAIRTGGGSYNEQFF. For the CDR3, the DNA is TGCAGTGCTATCCGAACAGGCGGGGGCTCCTACAATGAGCAGTTCTTC.

This chain joins TRBV24-1 and TRBJ2-5, with D possibly being TRBD1 (5 bases). This CDR3 is 16 amino acids long. The V end was cut by 4 bases, the J end by 2 bases, with 16 bases between. Germline V gives CDR1 KGHDR, CDR2 SFDVKD. CDR3 in DNA: TGTGCCACCAGTGACCTGGGGCCAGGGCGGCAAGAGACCCAGTACTTC. Protein sequence: CATSDLGPGRQETQYF.

V usage is TRBV19 and J usage is TRBJ2-7; the match to TRBD1 covers 7 bases. The CDR3 covers 14 residues. The J segment lost 4 bases and the V segment lost 11 bases, leaving 14 bases of the junction unmatched. Germline V gives CDR1 LNHDA, CDR2 SQIVND (reference sequence). This CDR3 reads CAQLARGLFYEQYF. The CDR3 DNA is TGTGCCCAACTGGCTAGGGGGCTTTTTTACGAGCAGTACTTC.

This clonotype has at least ten counts. One end of the junction does not line up with germline, which may come from a read error. The chain has TRBV5-5 and TRBJ2-7; TRBD1 matches 10 bases. The germline CDR1 and CDR2 sequences are SGHKS and YYEKEE (reference sequence). The CDR3 covers 14 residues. CDR3 bases: TGCGCCAGCAGCTTCGGGACAGGGGTCTACGAGCAGTACTTC. Protein product: CASSFGTGVYEQYF.

The J gene is TRBJ2-5, the V gene TRBV10-3, with TRBD2 matching 10 bases. Germline V lookup: CDR1 ENHRY, CDR2 SYGVKD. The CDR3 has 16 residues. Germline trimming cut 6 bases from V and 1 base from J; bases unmatched to any gene: 8. The CDR3, as DNA: TGTGCCATCAGCCCGAACGGACTAGCGGCCCAAGAGACCCAGTACTTC. Its translation: CAISPNGLAAQETQYF.

This clonotype was counted between two and nine times. The chain employs TRBV12-3 or TRBV12-4 and TRBJ2-5, with unresolved D. The DNA matches TRBJ2-7 better at its end, which makes the J call doubtful. CDR3 length: 12 amino acids. Written as DNA, the CDR3 is TGTGCCAGCAGCCATAACCCCTACGAGCAGTACTTC. Protein: CASSHNPYEQYF.